This entry lists 5 T cell receptor beta chains sequenced from one sample in a study of cytomegalovirus exposure and HLA in healthy donors. PCR primers comprised 60 Vbeta and 13 Jbeta primers. Assay used: immunoSEQ multiplex PCR; TCRdb lists only in-frame clones, some missing. The sample carries about 200,000 clones, approximately 85% recorded once. Sequencing was carried out using PBMCs. These receptors were taken from a woman between 35 and 50 years old in good health and CMV-seronegative.

The chain combines TRBV7-3 with TRBJ2-5; a weak D match, TRBD1 (5 bases). Germline lookup yields CDR1 SGHTA and CDR2 FQGTGA. V was cut by 5 bases and J by 5 bases, with 24 bases left in between. CDR3 length: 17 amino acids. CDR3 in DNA: TGTGCCAGCAGCCAAACCCCCAGGGCACCTGCTAAGGAGACCCAGTACTTC. It specifies CASSQTPRAPAKETQYF.

This chain connects TRBV6-5 to TRBJ2-1, with D possibly being TRBD1 (6 bases). The germline V gene encodes CDR1 MNHEY and CDR2 SVGAGI. V shed 4 bases and J shed 0 bases, with 10 bases lying between them. The CDR3 sequence is 15 residues long. The CDR3 nucleotides are TGTGCCAGCAGTTTGCAGGGGAGCTCCTACAATGAGCAGTTCTTC. As protein: CASSLQGSSYNEQFF.

The chain is built from TRBV27 and TRBJ2-2, with TRBD1 matching 12 bases. This CDR3 has 17 residues. Trimming cost V 6 bases and J 4 bases; bases outside gene matches: 9. Germline assignment: CDR1 MNHEY and CDR2 SMNVEV (reference sequence). The CDR3 sequence is CASSKGTGGYSTGELFF. The CDR3 DNA reads as TGTGCCAGCAGCAAGGGGACAGGGGGCTATAGCACCGGGGAGCTGTTTTTT.

V is TRBV30 and J is TRBJ2-1, with D perhaps TRBD2 (5 bases). V lost 2 bases to trimming and J lost 15 bases, with 14 bases between them. Germline CDR1 is GTSNPN and CDR2 is SVGIG (reference sequence). The CDR3 totals 11 residues. CDR3 DNA: TGTGCCTGGAGTCCGGAGGTACAGCTGTTCTTC. As protein: CAWSPEVQLFF.

V usage is TRBV28 and J usage is TRBJ2-7; a weak D match, TRBD1 (6 bases). V gave up 5 bases and J gave up 2 bases, with 16 bases separating them. The CDR3 totals 15 residues. Germline V CDR1 and CDR2: MDHEN, SYDVKM. The CDR3 coding sequence is TGTGCCAGCAGTCTCCGGACAGTCGTAACCTACGAGCAGTACTTC. Translated: CASSLRTVVTYEQYF.